The T cell receptor (beta chain) under discussion was sequenced for a study of human T cells and chemical hapten exposure listed by TCRdb under 2021. Concerning the study at large: For sensitization, 2% DPC in acetone was applied to a roughly 2 cm by roughly 2 cm area of upper inner arm skin. Weekly therapeutic DPC doses were additionally applied to the scalp of patients throughout the approximately 25-week study period. Patch testing was done on the upper back using Finn chambers containing 0.01% DPC, and results were scored after 6 days according to International Contact Dermatitis Research Group standards. The mostly female patient cohort included alopecia areata with under or over 50% scalp involvement, alopecia totalis and alopecia universalis. Libraries were pooled for sequencing, and variation in per-sample TCR yields was attributed mainly to small differences in library volumes within the pool. This study followed changes in the peripheral blood TCR repertoire in vivo during primary and secondary sensitization of alopecia patients to the hapten diphenylcyclopropenone (DPC). Blood samples were taken from patients before sensitization (week 0) and then at 2, 6 and about 24 weeks after DPC sensitization. For TCR sequencing, blood came from 25 to 35 alopecia patients at anywhere from one to four time points (pre-sensitization, 2, 6 and 24 weeks). The investigation overall reported the following: The number of TCRs above 1 in 1000 frequency did not change with DPC sensitization; there was no evidence of global repertoire structure alterations. All patients had alopecia, a presumed autoimmune disease, so their immune response might differ from that of healthy individuals. Repeated subsampling changed both the strength of the expansion versus patch-test correlation and the threshold at which that correlation became significant. Significantly more large CDR3 similarity clusters were formed by expanded TCRs than by pre-sensitization or healthy control sets, consistent with antigen-driven responses. A positive correlation was found between the number of PT1 expanded TCRs and patch test score, with significance reached at thresholds 8, 16 and 32 but not 4.

Libraries were made using RACE. Sequencer: NextSeq 500. During library preparation, unique molecular identifiers were attached to individual cDNA molecules so that TCRs could be counted quantitatively and reproducibly. For every blood RNA sample, sequencing covered both the TCR alpha and TCR beta chains. The authors' analysis ran thus. A median of roughly 99,000 TCRs per sample was observed, with a range of about 20,000 to 750,000. The Decombinator software suite was used to annotate the V, J and CDR3 of the TCR reads. For PS versus PT1 abundance plots, all samples were subsampled to the same number of TCRs (28,000). Expanded TCRs were defined as absent before sensitization and observed at least eight times at the 2-week time point. TCRdb reworked the public reads: Q25 trimming with fastp, MiXCR clone assembly, productive beta chains retained. Rows with a matching CDR3 protein are joined into one entry that keeps the most common DNA and genes. V and J calls and clone size were set by TCRdb, not the authors. In this sample the table shows 150,000 to 200,000 distinct CDR3 sequences, roughly 15% of which occur a single time. 1.7% of the sample is taken by the ten largest.

The CDR3 measures 14 amino acids from cysteine to phenylalanine. Left in the record is the CDR3 DNA by itself, 42 bases read in frame from the first base. V loses 5 bases of germline sequence and J loses 6 bases, and the interval between the two ends is 14 bases. The sample's time point label, decoded: patch test 1, 2 weeks after DPC sensitization. The treatment or condition label corresponds to: therapeutic diphenylcyclopropenone sensitization with weekly scalp DPC. At every patch-test visit, the blood draw took place before the patch test was put on. Patients were eligible if aged 18 to 70, diagnosed with alopecia and judged suitable for DPC therapy, and pregnant patients were excluded. Total RNA was extracted from unfractionated whole blood collected in Tempus Blood RNA tubes. This clonotype appeared a few times. This receptor's antigen is unknown. Base qualities were left out, and no much larger clone turns up one base away.

The chain joins TRBV12-3 or TRBV12-4 to TRBJ2-1; the D gene remains uncertain. The sequence was obtained from a woman aged 30 to 39 with alopecia areata. Some clones in this sample may be carry-over from other donors' samples. The sample was whole blood, taken in connection with sensitization to the hapten diphenylcyclopropenone (DPC). The CDR3 is CASSLQSTINEQFF. The DNA sequence follows: TGTGCCAGCAGTCTACAAAGTACAATCAATGAGCAGTTCTTC.